This entry features one T cell receptor (beta chain) sequence. What it binds is unknown. With 6 bases removed from V and 7 bases from J, the gap between germline ends came to 19 bases. Germline V gives CDR1 ENHRY, CDR2 SYGVKD. CDR3 length: 14 amino acids. These data are taken from a study of beta chain features in type 1 diabetes. As for the study in general: No age, gender or cell yield differences were seen between patients and healthy donors.

Via CD45RO/CCR7/CD25/CD127/CD95/CD27, cells of the CD4+ naive, central memory, regulatory and stem cell-like memory subsets were sorted. Every bit of the isolated RNA underwent reverse transcription, so sequencing read expressed TCRB transcripts. Assay: immunoSEQ multiplex PCR; the TCRdb copy retains only in-frame clones and omits some. The data hold 200,000 to 300,000 clones, with roughly a tenth observed a single time. Study outcomes and limitations: Patients showed naive, central memory and Treg TCRB repertoires that appeared more similar than those of healthy donors. Short templates might get an advantage during PCR, and this would be equal in patients and controls. Shorter TCRB CDR3s, moderately but significantly so, were found in Type 1 diabetes patients in all four CD4+ subsets.

The chain recombines TRBV10-3 with TRBJ2-7; D perhaps matches TRBD1 (7 bases). The sample was naive CD4+ T cells from blood. This TCR came from a man under 40 with type 1 diabetes. The CDR3 DNA reads as TGTGCCATCAGAGCATCGACAGGGACTGGGGAGCAGTACTTC. Amino acids: CAIRASTGTGEQYF.